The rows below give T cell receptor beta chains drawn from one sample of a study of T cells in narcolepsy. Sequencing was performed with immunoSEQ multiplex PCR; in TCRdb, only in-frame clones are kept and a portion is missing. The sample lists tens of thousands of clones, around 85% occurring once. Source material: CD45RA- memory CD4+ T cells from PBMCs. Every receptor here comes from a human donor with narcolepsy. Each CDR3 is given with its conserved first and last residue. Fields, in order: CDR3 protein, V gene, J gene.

CASSFRREQFF	TRBV5-4	TRBJ2-1
CASSFDSLNEQFF	TRBV7-8	TRBJ2-1
CASSRTSGLQETQYF	TRBV7-6	TRBJ2-5
CASSLSLLAGDRGTDTQYF	TRBV27	TRBJ2-3
CASANRGLTDTQYF	TRBV19	TRBJ2-3
CASSILRTDFWNTEAFF	TRBV19	TRBJ1-1
CASSPGTSGRERGQYF	TRBV28	TRBJ2-7
CASSLVRQISGANVLTF	TRBV5-4	TRBJ2-6
CASSQAEYGYTF	TRBV18	TRBJ1-2
CASTQGLIDGYTF	TRBV5-4	TRBJ1-2
CASSISRRTEAFF	TRBV19	TRBJ1-1
CASSVRDQPQHF	TRBV2	TRBJ1-5
CASSSGGAGKTQYF	TRBV28	TRBJ2-5
CASSPPGRGTEAFF	TRBV28	TRBJ1-1
CSVEQGDNEQFF	TRBV29-1	TRBJ2-1
CASSPLGSPGDQETQYF	TRBV5-1	TRBJ2-5
CASSAGTSDTDTQYF	TRBV9	TRBJ2-3
CASSLGTGDEQYF	TRBV5-1	TRBJ2-7
CAISESTSPRVETQYF	TRBV10-3	TRBJ2-5
CACSGGDGLEQYF	TRBV30	TRBJ2-7
CASTGTASYEQYF	TRBV2	TRBJ2-7
CASSLIGGVYEQYF	TRBV7-2	.
CASSLGEAWGNTEAFF	TRBV5-1	TRBJ1-1
CASTYGREEYGYTF	TRBV2	TRBJ1-2
CASSLSTSGGSGANVLTF	TRBV5-1	TRBJ2-6
CASSHTMDRGRKDTGELFF	TRBV21-1	TRBJ2-2
CASIRRGRQRNTGELFF	TRBV19	TRBJ2-2
CASSTLLGTSYNEQFF	TRBV7-9	TRBJ2-1
CASIILTEYNEQFF	TRBV2	TRBJ2-1
CASSYLSDTQYF	TRBV6-6	TRBJ2-3
CASSSGTRRSYEQYF	TRBV5-8	TRBJ2-7
CASSLRVGGAGTGEQYF	TRBV11-3	TRBJ2-7
CASSLPSGGETQYF	TRBV5-1	TRBJ2-5
CASSPDRGRWYEQYF	TRBV7-8	TRBJ2-7
CATSRDGGSTEAFF	TRBV10-3	TRBJ1-1
CASSLLGLAGDEQFF	TRBV11-2	TRBJ2-1
CASSLPRTGPSNQPQHF	TRBV28	TRBJ1-5
CAWRGGKTNTGELFF	TRBV30	TRBJ2-2
CASSLAGGTDTQYF	TRBV5-1	TRBJ2-3
CASSTGRGVEAFF	TRBV5-1	TRBJ1-1
CASSSQEHHNEKLFF	TRBV28	TRBJ1-4
CASSLEAGGRHTQYF	TRBV5-6	TRBJ2-3
CASSDTGTAFLTEAFF	TRBV6-1	TRBJ1-1
CASSGTSGSIRSYNEQFF	TRBV28	TRBJ2-1
CASATFGGNTGELFF	TRBV2	TRBJ2-2
CASSVDGGSNQPQHF	TRBV9	TRBJ1-5
CASSSGGVPNTGELFF	TRBV5-4	TRBJ2-2
CASSAAGQGEEKLFF	TRBV2	TRBJ1-4
CATKASRGLETQYF	TRBV6-5	TRBJ2-5
CASSDGDRGEQFF	TRBV6-4	TRBJ2-1
CASSVDLLAGARDTQYF	TRBV9	TRBJ2-3
CASSEAPGSFGEQYF	TRBV2	TRBJ2-7
CSPNAWVYRPLILETQYF	TRBV29-1	TRBJ2-5
CASSNTQGPETQYF	TRBV5-1	TRBJ2-5
CASSLAGTGFWRSDEQFF	TRBV5-6	TRBJ2-1
CASSPELSYGYTF	TRBV5-1	TRBJ1-2